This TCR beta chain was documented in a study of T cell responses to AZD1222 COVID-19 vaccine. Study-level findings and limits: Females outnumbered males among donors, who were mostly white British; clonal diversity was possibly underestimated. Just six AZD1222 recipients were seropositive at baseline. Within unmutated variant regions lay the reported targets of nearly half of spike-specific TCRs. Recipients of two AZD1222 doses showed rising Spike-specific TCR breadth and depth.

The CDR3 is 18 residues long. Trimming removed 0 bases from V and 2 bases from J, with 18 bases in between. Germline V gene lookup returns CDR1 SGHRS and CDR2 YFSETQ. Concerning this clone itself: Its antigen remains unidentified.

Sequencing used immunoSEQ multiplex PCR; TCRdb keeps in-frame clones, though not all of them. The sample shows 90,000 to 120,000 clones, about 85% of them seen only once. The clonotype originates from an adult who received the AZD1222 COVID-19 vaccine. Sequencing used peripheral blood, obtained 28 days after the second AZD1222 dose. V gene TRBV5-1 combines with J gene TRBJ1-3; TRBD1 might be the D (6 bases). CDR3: CASSLAWRGASPGNTIYF. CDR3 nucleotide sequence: TGCGCCAGCAGCTTGGCATGGCGGGGGGCCTCCCCTGGAAACACCATATATTTT. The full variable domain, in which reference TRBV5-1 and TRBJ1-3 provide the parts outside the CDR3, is KAGVTQTPRYLIKTRGQQVTLSCSPISGHRSVSWYQQTPGQGLQFLFEYFSETQRNKGNFPGRFSGRQFSNSRSEMNVSTLELGDSALYLCASSLAWRGASPGNTIYFGEGSWLTVV.